The T cell receptor (beta chain) under discussion was sequenced for a study of cytomegalovirus exposure and HLA in healthy donors. Study conclusions and caveats: With DRB1 most and HLA-C fewest, TCR association rates differed between HLA loci in a later analysis. As a later analysis showed, a missense DCLRE1C variant was linked to trimming of TCR beta V- and J-genes. Some TCR beta chains (164 of them) were listed as cytomegalovirus-associated.

J lost 4 bases, V lost 3 bases, and 4 bases had no gene match. The V gene's germline CDR1 is MNHEY and CDR2 SMNVEV (reference sequence). This CDR3 is built from 14 residues. Researchers ran the PCR with 60 Vbeta and 13 Jbeta primers. Measured with immunoSEQ multiplex PCR; TCRdb has only the in-frame clones, and not every one. The repertoire holds about 190,000 clones, 82% seen once, with 0.7% to 0.95% in the top ten. Unrecorded immune exposures were likely, despite nominal health at sampling. In the case of this clone: What it binds is unknown.

The sequenced sample consisted of PBMCs. The rearrangement joins TRBV27 to TRBJ2-7; TRBD2 aligns across 9 bases. This clonotype was obtained from a woman aged 18-30 years in good health and CMV-seronegative. The DNA of the CDR3 is TGTGCCAGCAGTTTGGGTAGCGGGAGTTACGAGCAGTACTTC. It translates to CASSLGSGSYEQYF.